A single sample is the source of the 30 T cell receptor beta chains below, sequenced in a study of cytotoxic CD8 clonotypes in ibrutinib-treated CLL. Sequencing was performed with immunoSEQ multiplex PCR; in TCRdb, only in-frame clones are kept and a portion is missing. The data show roughly 250,000 clones, about three quarters seen once. The material was PBMCs, obtained after 24 months of ibrutinib treatment. The receptors shown here come from a human donor with chronic lymphocytic leukemia.

This clone was observed a few times. The rearrangement links TRBV10-1 to TRBJ2-1, with D possibly TRBD1 on 6 matching bases. Germline loops: CDR1 WNHNN, CDR2 SYGVQD (reference sequence). The V gene lost 5 bases and the J gene lost 0 bases, with 11 bases spanning the gap. The CDR3 is 15 amino acids. The CDR3: CASSPGHGSYNEQFF. CDR3 coding DNA: TGCGCCAGCAGTCCGGGACACGGCTCCTACAATGAGCAGTTCTTC.

The gene calls are TRBV4-1 and TRBJ2-7, with 12 positions matching TRBD2. In germline, CDR1 is MGHRA, CDR2 YSYEKL. The ends lost 5 bases at V and 1 base at J; junction bases unmatched: 3. This CDR3 region has 15 residues. Written as DNA, the CDR3 is TGCGCCAGCAGCGAGACTAGCGGGAGATCCTACGAGCAGTACTTC. It is translated as CASSETSGRSYEQYF.

The chain links TRBV14 to TRBJ1-5; no clear D gene. V lost 3 bases to trimming and J lost 1 base, with 7 bases between them. The CDR3 sequence is 14 residues long. Germline CDR1 SGHDN, CDR2 FVKESK. The CDR3 reads CASSQSRSNQPQHF. CDR3 DNA: TGTGCCAGCAGCCAGTCACGAAGCAATCAGCCCCAGCATTTT.

This chain connects TRBV28 to TRBJ2-3, with 10 bases that match TRBD2. Germline trimming cut 5 bases from V and 4 bases from J; bases unmatched to any gene: 15. Germline loops: CDR1 MDHEN, CDR2 SYDVKM. The CDR3 extends over 18 amino acids. The CDR3 sequence is CASSTLAGAVWSADTQYF. The CDR3 coding sequence is TGTGCCAGCAGTACCCTAGCGGGAGCAGTTTGGAGTGCAGATACGCAGTATTTT.

The chain uses TRBV9 and TRBJ1-1; D not resolved. Per germline, CDR1 SGDLS and CDR2 YYNGEE. The CDR3 sequence is 14 residues long. Deletions cut 0 bases from V and 6 bases from J, with 12 bases between. CDR3 loop: CASSVEPGDAEAFF. The DNA of the CDR3 is TGTGCCAGCAGCGTAGAGCCGGGAGACGCTGAAGCTTTCTTT.

V gene TRBV10-2 combines with J gene TRBJ2-3; D gene unclear. V gave up 0 bases and J gave up 6 bases, with 7 bases separating them. Germline CDR1 WSHSY, CDR2 SAAADI. The CDR3 is 13 residues long. CDR3 sequence (DNA): TGCGCCAGCAGTGAGTCTATCGGTGATACGCAGTATTTT. Translating it yields CASSESIGDTQYF.

The chain recombines TRBV27 with TRBJ2-5; 7 nucleotides agree with TRBD2. The trim removed 2 bases at V and 1 base at J, leaving 4 bases unmatched. This CDR3 is 15 amino acids long. Germline V gives CDR1 MNHEY, CDR2 SMNVEV (reference sequence). In nucleotides, the CDR3 is TGTGCCAGCAGTTTAGGTGGGAGGGCCCAAGAGACCCAGTACTTC. Its protein product is CASSLGGRAQETQYF.

This chain links TRBV9 with TRBJ2-1; the match to TRBD1 covers 8 bases. CDR3 length: 14 residues. Unmatched junction bases numbered 7, after V lost 4 bases and J lost 7 bases. CDR1 and CDR2 (germline): SGDLS, YYNGEE. For the CDR3, the DNA is TGTGCCAGCAGCCCCGGGACAGGTTGGAATGAGCAGTTCTTC. Translated: CASSPGTGWNEQFF.

The V gene is TRBV7-9, the J gene TRBJ2-3, with D possibly TRBD1 on 6 matching bases. This CDR3 contains 14 residues. Germline V gene lookup returns CDR1 SEHNR and CDR2 FQNEAQ (reference sequence). With 2 bases removed from V and 9 bases from J, the gap between germline ends came to 15 bases. Written as DNA, the CDR3 is TGTGCCAGCAGCTTAACAGGGCAGGCCCTAACGCAGTATTTT. Translating gives CASSLTGQALTQYF.

V gene TRBV7-2 combines with J gene TRBJ2-1; TRBD2 matches at 11 bases. This CDR3 comprises 16 residues. Germline V CDR1 and CDR2: SGHTA, FQGNSA. V lost 5 bases to trimming and J lost 2 bases; unmatched junction nucleotides: 5. The CDR3 loop is CASSTGTSGTYNEQFF. CDR3 nucleotide sequence: TGTGCCAGCAGCACAGGGACTAGCGGAACCTACAATGAGCAGTTCTTC.

As to this clone: Other DNA sequences in the sample encode the same CDR3. The chain uses TRBV7-9 and TRBJ2-7; no definite D call. CDR3 length equals 12 residues. Between the trimmed V and J ends, which lost 2 bases and 6 bases, there was a span of 8 bases. Germline values: CDR1 SEHNR, CDR2 FQNEAQ (reference sequence). CDR3 in amino acids: CASSLSLGEQYF. CDR3 nucleotides: TGTGCCAGCAGCTTATCGTTAGGCGAGCAGTACTTC.

The chain combines TRBV27 with TRBJ2-3; D call uncertain. Germline CDR1 is MNHEY and CDR2 is SMNVEV (reference sequence). This CDR3 has 12 amino acids. V was cut by 3 bases and J by 2 bases, with 3 bases left in between. The CDR3 nucleotides read TGTGCCAGCAGTTTTAACACAGATACGCAGTATTTT. It specifies CASSFNTDTQYF.

This clone is a singleton in its sample. The chain couples TRBV28 to TRBJ2-6; a possible D gene is TRBD2 (5 bases). Germline CDR1 MDHEN, CDR2 SYDVKM. Between the trimmed V and J ends, which lost 3 bases and 0 bases, there was a span of 6 bases. The CDR3 runs 15 residues. This CDR3 is CASSLGASGANVLTF. The CDR3 DNA is TGTGCCAGCAGTTTGGGAGCCTCTGGGGCCAACGTCCTGACTTTC.

The CDR3 reads CASSFGGSGANVLTF. The CDR3 DNA sequence: TGTGCCAGCAGCTTTGGGGGCTCTGGGGCCAACGTCCTGACTTTC. V is TRBV7-8 and J is TRBJ2-6, with D perhaps assigned TRBD1 or TRBD2 (5 bases each). The V gene's germline CDR1 is SGHVS and CDR2 FQNEAQ. This CDR3 is 15 amino acids long. V lost 3 bases to trimming and J lost 0 bases, with 6 bases between them.

The gene calls are TRBV7-3 and TRBJ1-2; D gene ambiguous. Per the germline V gene, CDR1 is SGHTA and CDR2 is FQGTGA. The CDR3 totals 14 residues. V was cut by 4 bases and J by 4 bases, with 13 bases left in between. The CDR3 spells CASSWNDKRYGYTF. The CDR3 nucleotides are TGTGCCAGCAGCTGGAACGACAAACGCTATGGCTACACCTTC. The full variable domain, completed using reference TRBV7-3 and TRBJ1-2, is GAGVSQTPSNKVTEKGKYVELRCDPISGHTALYWYRQSLGQGPEFLIYFQGTGAADDSGLPNDRFFAVRPEGSVSTLKIQRTERGDSAVYLCASSWNDKRYGYTFGSGTRLTVV.

The chain is built from TRBV7-8 and TRBJ2-3, with 9 bases fitting TRBD2. Per the germline V gene, CDR1 is SGHVS and CDR2 is FQNEAQ. The CDR3 is made up of 16 amino acids. Trimming at V came to 0 bases and at J to 5 bases, leaving 6 bases not matched to a gene. CDR3 bases: TGTGCCAGCAGCTTAGCTGTCGGAGCGGGAGGAGATACGCAGTATTTT. It encodes CASSLAVGAGGDTQYF.

This rearrangement joins TRBV4-2 to TRBJ2-2, with D hard to call. V shed 5 bases and J shed 6 bases, with 7 bases lying between them. The CDR3 length is 12 residues. Germline V lookup: CDR1 LGHNA, CDR2 YNFKEQ. CDR3 sequence reads: CASSFLSGELFF. Here the CDR3 DNA reads TGTGCCAGCAGCTTCCTCTCCGGGGAGCTGTTTTTT.

This clone was seen a few times. The chain uses TRBV28 and TRBJ2-3, with D perhaps being TRBD1 or TRBD2 (5 bases each). Germline loops: CDR1 MDHEN, CDR2 SYDVKM. Deletions cut 6 bases from V and 2 bases from J, with 15 bases between. This CDR3 region has 15 residues. The CDR3 DNA reads TGTGCCAGCAGGGGACGTTTTATTACCACAGATACGCAGTATTTT. Translated, it gives CASRGRFITTDTQYF.

The V call is TRBV19, the J call TRBJ2-3, with D possibly being TRBD2 (5 bases). Germline V gives CDR1 LNHDA, CDR2 SQIVND (reference sequence). The V end lost 5 bases, the J end lost 2 bases, and 14 bases lay between the germline ends. The CDR3 consists of 15 residues. The DNA of the CDR3 is TGTGCCAGTAGTGTTTCGGGAAACCCCACAGATACGCAGTATTTT. Its translation is CASSVSGNPTDTQYF. The whole variable domain, filled in from reference TRBV19 and TRBJ2-3, reads DGGITQSPKYLFRKEGQNVTLSCEQNLNHDAMYWYRQDPGQGLRLIYYSQIVNDFQKGDIAEGYSVSREKKESFPLTVTSAQKNPTAFYLCASSVSGNPTDTQYFGPGTRLTVL.

The chain employs TRBV7-2 and TRBJ1-5; D call uncertain. Germline CDR1 SGHTA, CDR2 FQGNSA. V dropped 5 bases and J dropped 7 bases, with 12 bases sitting between them. CDR3 length equals 13 residues. The CDR3 nucleotides read TGTGCCAGCAGCCCTCCGGGAGGACAGCCCCAGCATTTT. This sequence encodes CASSPPGGQPQHF.

The chain has TRBV18 and TRBJ2-5; D may be TRBD1 (5 bases). The CDR3 is 13 amino acids. Germline V gene lookup returns CDR1 KGHSH and CDR2 LQKENI. Trimming stripped 2 bases from V and 7 bases from J, with 11 bases between. As DNA, the CDR3 is TGTGCCAGCTCACCAAGTGATCAGGGGACCCAGTACTTC. Protein sequence: CASSPSDQGTQYF.

The V call is TRBV28, the J call TRBJ1-5; D call uncertain. Germline CDR1 and CDR2: MDHEN and SYDVKM. CDR3 length: 12 residues. The V end lost 10 bases, the J end lost 9 bases, and 16 bases lay between the germline ends. CDR3 loop: CATNLGPRPQHF. The CDR3 nucleotides read TGTGCCACCAATTTGGGCCCCAGGCCCCAGCATTTT.

This CDR3 is CASSPLGGDEREQYF. CDR3 bases: TGTGCCAGCTCACCCCTGGGAGGGGATGAGAGGGAGCAGTACTTC. This chain connects TRBV18 to TRBJ2-7, with TRBD2 identical over 7 bases. The CDR3 is 15 amino acids. The germline V gene has CDR1 KGHSH and CDR2 LQKENI. With 3 bases clipped from V and 7 bases from J, the junction kept 12 bases outside the gene matches.

The chain combines TRBV7-6 with TRBJ2-7, with D perhaps matching TRBD2 (6 bases). V was pared by 4 bases and J by 6 bases, with 28 bases between. The germline V gene encodes CDR1 SGHVS and CDR2 FNYEAQ. CDR3 length: 18 residues. In nucleotides, the CDR3 is TGTGCCAGCAGCTGTGGACCCTTTGATTCGGGGGTGGTCTGCGAGCAGTACTTC. Translation: CASSCGPFDSGVVCEQYF.

The genes are TRBV6-5 and TRBJ1-1, with TRBD1 matching over 8 bases. V lost 5 bases to trimming and J lost 0 bases; unmatched junction nucleotides: 5. Germline V lookup: CDR1 MNHEY, CDR2 SVGAGI. CDR3 size: 15 residues. This CDR3 reads CASSLRTGLNTEAFF. The CDR3, as DNA: TGTGCCAGCAGTCTGAGGACAGGGCTGAACACTGAAGCTTTCTTT.

The chain carries TRBV13 and TRBJ2-1; 10 bases are a match to TRBD1. The CDR3 runs 15 residues. V was pared by 5 bases and J by 4 bases, with 5 bases of the junction left unmatched. CDR1 PRHDT and CDR2 FYEKMQ come from the germline V gene (reference sequence). CDR3 nucleotide sequence: TGTGCCAGCAGCGAACGGACAGGGGGTTACAATGAGCAGTTCTTC. Protein sequence: CASSERTGGYNEQFF.

This chain uses TRBV9 with TRBJ2-1; a weak D match, TRBD2 (5 bases). CDR1 is SGDLS, CDR2 YYNGEE, per germline. The CDR3 has 14 residues. The V end lost 3 bases, the J end lost 0 bases, and 7 bases lay between the germline ends. The CDR3 region has the DNA TGTGCCAGCAGCGCCGGACTCTCCTACAATGAGCAGTTCTTC. Residues: CASSAGLSYNEQFF.

The gene calls are TRBV29-1 and TRBJ2-1; a weak D match, TRBD2 (5 bases). Germline V lookup: CDR1 SQVTM, CDR2 ANQGSEA. Trimming left V 6 bases short and J 0 bases short, with 15 bases between. This CDR3 comprises 15 residues. Written as DNA, the CDR3 is TGCAGCGTCTTTGACGGACTCCTCTCCTACAATGAGCAGTTCTTC. It translates to CSVFDGLLSYNEQFF.

The V and J genes are TRBV7-6 and TRBJ2-7; tentatively, D is TRBD1 or TRBD2 (5 bases each). The CDR3 has 15 amino acids. Germline CDR1 and CDR2: SGHVS and FNYEAQ. V was trimmed by 5 bases and J by 1 base, leaving 15 bases between them. The CDR3 DNA sequence: TGTGCCAGCAGCGCTCGCCGGGACGGTTCCTACGAGCAGTACTTC. It is translated as CASSARRDGSYEQYF.

The chain combines TRBV27 with TRBJ2-1; 10 bases match TRBD2. CDR3 length: 14 amino acids. Germline V gene sequence: CDR1 MNHEY, CDR2 SMNVEV (reference sequence). J lost 5 bases, V lost 6 bases, and 4 bases had no gene match. CDR3 nucleotide sequence: TGTGCCAGCAGACCGGGACTAGCGAACAATGAGCAGTTCTTC. Amino acid sequence: CASRPGLANNEQFF.